This T cell receptor beta chain was sequenced in a study of blood T cells in healthy people across ages. Together with a sample-barcoded 5' primer, a J-beta primer mix was included in a second PCR lasting roughly 6 to 12 cycles. Using its own MiXCR run on the 5' RACE reads, TCRdb lists one record per CDR3 protein. The sample includes about 1.6 million distinct CDR3 sequences, about 31% of them seen just once. Study-wide points: Significant beta diversity loss was already apparent by age roughly 43, declining roughly linearly.

The study recruited healthy Caucasian donors from Russia who were aged about 6 to 100. Staff drew around 10 milliliters of peripheral blood from each donor. PBMCs were isolated at a quantity of at least 6.5 million per sample. Germline-derived CDR1 and CDR2 are SGHRS and YFSETQ. There are 15 residues in the CDR3. The V gene lost 4 bases and the J gene lost 5 bases, with 16 bases spanning the gap. This clonotype was picked up a small number of times. The antigen remains unidentified. The specimen was blood. The rearrangement links TRBV5-1 to TRBJ2-1; D unclear. The sequence came from a woman aged 25 to 45 in good health. The DNA of the CDR3 is TGCGCCAGCAGCAGGCATACAGAGAGTAACAATGAGCAGTTCTTC. Its protein is CASSRHTESNNEQFF.